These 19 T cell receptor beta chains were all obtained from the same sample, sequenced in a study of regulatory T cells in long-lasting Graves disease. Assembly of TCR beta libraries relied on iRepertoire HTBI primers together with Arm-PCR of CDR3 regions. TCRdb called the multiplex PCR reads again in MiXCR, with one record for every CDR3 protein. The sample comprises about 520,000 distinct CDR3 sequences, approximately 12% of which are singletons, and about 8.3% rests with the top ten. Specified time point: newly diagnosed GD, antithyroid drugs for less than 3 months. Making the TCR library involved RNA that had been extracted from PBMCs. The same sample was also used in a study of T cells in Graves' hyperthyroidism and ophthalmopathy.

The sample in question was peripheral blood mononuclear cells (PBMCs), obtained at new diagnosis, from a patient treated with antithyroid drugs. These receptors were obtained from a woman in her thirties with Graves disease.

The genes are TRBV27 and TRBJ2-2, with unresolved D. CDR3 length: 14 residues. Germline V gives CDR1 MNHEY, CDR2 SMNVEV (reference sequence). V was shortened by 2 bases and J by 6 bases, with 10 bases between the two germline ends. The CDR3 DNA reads TGTGCCAGCAGTTTAAGCATCGGCGCCGGGGAGCTGTTTTTT. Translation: CASSLSIGAGELFF.

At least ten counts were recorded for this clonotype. This CDR3 is CASSLAGVDNSDTQYF. CDR3 in DNA: TGCGCCAGCAGCTTGGCGGGGGTGGATAACTCAGATACGCAGTATTTT. The J gene is TRBJ2-3, the V gene TRBV5-1; D is possibly TRBD2 (6 bases). Germline CDR1 is SGHRS and CDR2 is YFSETQ. V lost 0 bases and J 4 bases, leaving 15 bases between the germline ends. The CDR3 covers 16 residues.

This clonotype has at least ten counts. The CDR3 bases are TGTGCCAGCAGCTCCGGACAGCCTAGGGGGGCTTTCTTT. Its protein product is CASSSGQPRGAFF. V and J are TRBV11-2 and TRBJ1-1; tentative D call: TRBD1 (6 bases). The CDR3 totals 13 residues. Trimming stripped 4 bases from V and 11 bases from J, with 17 bases between. Per germline, CDR1 SGHAT and CDR2 FQNNGV.

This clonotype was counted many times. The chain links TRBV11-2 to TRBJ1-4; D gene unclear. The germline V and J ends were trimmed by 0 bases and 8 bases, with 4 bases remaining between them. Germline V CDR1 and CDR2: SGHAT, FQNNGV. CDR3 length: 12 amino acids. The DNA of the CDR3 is TGTGCCAGCAGCTTAGATCGAGAAAAACTGTTTTTT. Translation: CASSLDREKLFF.

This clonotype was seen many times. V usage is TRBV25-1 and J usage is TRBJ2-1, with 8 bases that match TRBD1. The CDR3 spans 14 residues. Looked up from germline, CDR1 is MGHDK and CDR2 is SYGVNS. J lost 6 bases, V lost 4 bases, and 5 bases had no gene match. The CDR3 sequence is CASSADRGGNEQFF. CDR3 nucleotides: TGTGCCAGCAGTGCCGACAGGGGAGGCAATGAGCAGTTCTTC.

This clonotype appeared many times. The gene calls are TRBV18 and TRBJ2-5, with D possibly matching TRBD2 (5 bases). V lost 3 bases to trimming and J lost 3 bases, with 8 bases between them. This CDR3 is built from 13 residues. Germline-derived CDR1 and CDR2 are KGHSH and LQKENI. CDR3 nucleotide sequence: TGTGCCAGCTCACCCGAGGGCGAAGAGACCCAGTACTTC. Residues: CASSPEGEETQYF.

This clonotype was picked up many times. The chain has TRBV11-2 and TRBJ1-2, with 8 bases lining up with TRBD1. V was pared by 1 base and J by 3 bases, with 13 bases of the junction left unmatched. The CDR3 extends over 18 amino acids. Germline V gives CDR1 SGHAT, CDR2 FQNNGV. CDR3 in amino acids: CASSLAPGGGIMHYGYTF. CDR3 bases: TGTGCCAGCAGCTTAGCTCCAGGGGGCGGGATCATGCACTATGGCTACACCTTC.

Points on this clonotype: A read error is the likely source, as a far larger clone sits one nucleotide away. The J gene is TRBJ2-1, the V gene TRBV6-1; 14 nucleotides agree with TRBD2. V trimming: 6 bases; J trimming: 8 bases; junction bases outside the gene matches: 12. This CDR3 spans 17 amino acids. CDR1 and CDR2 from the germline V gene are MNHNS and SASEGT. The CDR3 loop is CASSGGTSGGSPDEQFF. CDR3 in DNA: TGTGCCAGCAGCGGGGGGACTAGCGGGGGATCCCCCGATGAGCAGTTCTTC.

The CDR3 region has the DNA TGTGCCAGCAGCCTTGTGGGGGGGCGCTTCACTAGCGGGATAGCCTACGAGCAGTACTTC. This codes for CASSLVGGRFTSGIAYEQYF. This sequence joins TRBV4-2 and TRBJ2-7; 10 bases agree with TRBD2. Germline loops: CDR1 LGHNA, CDR2 YNFKEQ. CDR3 size: 20 residues. The V segment lost 4 bases and the J segment 2 bases; nucleotides outside the gene matches: 20.

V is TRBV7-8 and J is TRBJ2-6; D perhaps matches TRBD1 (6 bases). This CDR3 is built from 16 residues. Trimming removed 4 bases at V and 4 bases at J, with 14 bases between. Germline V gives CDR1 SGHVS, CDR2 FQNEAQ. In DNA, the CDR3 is TGTGCCAGCAGCTCCTGGGGGCGCCCGGGGGCCAACGTCCTGACTTTC. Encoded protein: CASSSWGRPGANVLTF.

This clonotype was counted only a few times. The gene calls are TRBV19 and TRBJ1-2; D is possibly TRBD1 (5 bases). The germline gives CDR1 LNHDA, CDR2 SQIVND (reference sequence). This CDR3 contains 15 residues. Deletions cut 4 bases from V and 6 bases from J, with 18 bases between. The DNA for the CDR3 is TGTGCCAGTAGTAGTCTCCAGGGTTTGGTCGATGGCTACACCTTC. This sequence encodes CASSSLQGLVDGYTF.

The CDR3 DNA follows: TGTGCCAGCAGCCATACTAGGGGGAGCTCCTACGAGCAGTACTTC. This translates into CASSHTRGSSYEQYF. V usage is TRBV4-2 and J usage is TRBJ2-7, with D possibly matching TRBD1 (6 bases). V was shortened by 3 bases and J by 0 bases, with 12 bases between the two germline ends. The CDR3 extends over 15 amino acids. The germline V gene encodes CDR1 LGHNA and CDR2 YNFKEQ.

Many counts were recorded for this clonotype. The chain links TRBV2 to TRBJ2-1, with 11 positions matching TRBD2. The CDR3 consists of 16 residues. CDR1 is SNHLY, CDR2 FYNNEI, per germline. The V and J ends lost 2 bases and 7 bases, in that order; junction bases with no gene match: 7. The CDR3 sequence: CASSEWFSGRENEQFF. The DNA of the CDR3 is TGTGCCAGCAGTGAATGGTTTAGCGGGAGGGAGAATGAGCAGTTCTTC. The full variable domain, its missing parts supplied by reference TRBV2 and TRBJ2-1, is EPEVTQTPSHQVTQMGQEVILRCVPISNHLYFYWYRQILGQKVEFLVSFYNNEISEKSEIFDDQFSVERPDGSNFTLKIRSTKLEDSAMYFCASSEWFSGRENEQFFGPGTRLTVL.

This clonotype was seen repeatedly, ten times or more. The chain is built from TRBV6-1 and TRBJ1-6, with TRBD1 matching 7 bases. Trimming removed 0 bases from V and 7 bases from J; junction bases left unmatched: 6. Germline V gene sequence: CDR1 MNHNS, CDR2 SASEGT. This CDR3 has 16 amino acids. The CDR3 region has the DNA TGTGCCAGCAGTGAAGCGCCGGGACAGACAAATTCACCCCTCCACTTT. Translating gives CASSEAPGQTNSPLHF.

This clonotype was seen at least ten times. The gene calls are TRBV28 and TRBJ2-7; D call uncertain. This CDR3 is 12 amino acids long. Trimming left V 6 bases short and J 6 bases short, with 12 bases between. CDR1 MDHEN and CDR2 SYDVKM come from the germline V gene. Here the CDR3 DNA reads TGTGCCAGCAGCTTACGCGGCCTCGAGCAGTACTTC. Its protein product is CASSLRGLEQYF.

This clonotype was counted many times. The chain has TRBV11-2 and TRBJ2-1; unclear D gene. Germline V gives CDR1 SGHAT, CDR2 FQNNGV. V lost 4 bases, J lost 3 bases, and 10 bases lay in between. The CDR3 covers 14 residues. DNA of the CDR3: TGTGCCAGCAGCTCACTTGGGGACTACAATGAGCAGTTCTTC. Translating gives CASSSLGDYNEQFF. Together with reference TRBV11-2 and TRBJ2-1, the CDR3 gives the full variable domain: EAGVAQSPRYKIIEKRQSVAFWCNPISGHATLYWYQQILGQGPKLLIQFQNNGVVDDSQLPKDRFSAERLKGVDSTLKIQPAKLEDSAVYLCASSSLGDYNEQFFGPGTRLTVL.

CDR3 nucleotide sequence: TGTGCCACCAGTGACCCAAGCGGGAGGTGGTTCTTC. Protein product: CATSDPSGRWFF. The chain has TRBV24-1 and TRBJ2-1; 9 positions match TRBD2. V lost 4 bases to trimming and J lost 15 bases; unmatched junction nucleotides: 6. The germline V gene has CDR1 KGHDR and CDR2 SFDVKD. The CDR3 consists of 12 residues.

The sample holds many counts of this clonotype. CDR3 sequence: CASSLSSPTGTPEAFF. CDR3 bases: TGTGCCAGCAGTTTATCTTCCCCGACAGGGACACCTGAAGCTTTCTTT. V usage is TRBV28 and J usage is TRBJ1-1; 7 bases are shared with TRBD1. Germline assignment: CDR1 MDHEN and CDR2 SYDVKM. J gave up 6 bases and V 1 base, and 11 bases lay outside the gene matches. This CDR3 region has 16 residues. Drawing the rest from reference TRBV28 and TRBJ1-1, the complete variable domain is DVKVTQSSRYLVKRTGEKVFLECVQDMDHENMFWYRQDPGLGLRLIYFSYDVKMKEKGDIPEGYSVSREKKERFSLILESASTNQTSMYLCASSLSSPTGTPEAFFGQGTRLTVV.

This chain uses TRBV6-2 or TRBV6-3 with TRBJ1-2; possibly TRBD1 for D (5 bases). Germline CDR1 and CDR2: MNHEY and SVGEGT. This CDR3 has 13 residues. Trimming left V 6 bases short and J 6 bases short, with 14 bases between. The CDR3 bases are TGTGCCAGCAGCGCGGAGGGGCAGGATGGCTACACCTTC. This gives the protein CASSAEGQDGYTF.